The 9 T cell receptor beta chains below were found in one sample sequenced in a study of shared clonotypes between healthy human individuals. Using immunoSEQ multiplex PCR, the repertoire was profiled, and TCRdb retains in-frame clones only, with some absent. This repertoire shows 85,000 to 100,000 clones, 68% found once; its top ten account for roughly 50%. The sample comprised memory CD8+ T cells sorted from blood. The sample's subset: CD45RO+ cells pooled with CCR7-negative TemRA cells. The receptors come from a man in his thirties or forties in good health.

The V gene is TRBV19, the J gene TRBJ2-1; tentatively, D is TRBD2 (6 bases). The CDR3 runs 12 residues. The germline gives CDR1 LNHDA, CDR2 SQIVND (reference sequence). V was shortened by 7 bases and J by 6 bases, with 10 bases between the two germline ends. The CDR3 is CASNPGGNEQFF. As DNA, the CDR3 is TGTGCCAGTAATCCCGGGGGCAATGAGCAGTTCTTC.

As for this clone: A much larger clone lies one base from this, so it may be a read error. The sample carries other DNA sequences with the same CDR3. The chain links TRBV6-4 to TRBJ2-2, with 9 bases that match TRBD1. The CDR3 spans 15 residues. The germline V gene encodes CDR1 MRHNA and CDR2 SNTAGT. The CDR3 loop reads CASSDGTGNTGELFF. CDR3 bases: TGTGCCAGCAGTGACGGGACAGGGAACACCGGGGAACTGTTTTTT.

The rearrangement uses TRBV28 and TRBJ2-4, with 14 positions matching TRBD2. The CDR3 consists of 15 residues. J gave up 7 bases and V 7 bases, and 6 bases lay outside the gene matches. Germline assignment: CDR1 MDHEN and CDR2 SYDVKM. The CDR3 is CASMQTSGRVNIQYF. CDR3 bases: TGTGCCAGCATGCAGACTAGCGGGAGGGTGAACATTCAGTACTTC.

This clone was counted only a few times. V and J are TRBV7-9 and TRBJ2-1, with 8 nucleotides matching TRBD2. After removal of 8 bases from V and 8 bases from J, the junction contained 11 bases not matched to a gene. Germline CDR1 and CDR2: SEHNR and FQNEAQ (reference sequence). This CDR3 has 14 residues. The CDR3 loop reads CASSSGSLIYEQFF. The DNA for the CDR3 is TGTGCCAGCTCAAGCGGGAGTCTTATTTATGAGCAGTTCTTC.

Points on this clone: This may come from a read error, since a much larger clone is one base off. CDR3 region: CASIVPGRWGLYSADTQYF. For the CDR3, the DNA is TGTGCTAGTATCGTCCCAGGGAGGTGGGGGTTGTACAGCGCAGATACGCAGTATTTT. The J gene is TRBJ2-3, the V gene TRBV12-5; a possible D gene is TRBD2 (6 bases). This CDR3 is built from 19 residues. The germline gives CDR1 LGHNT, CDR2 FRNRAP. V was clipped by 8 bases and J by 4 bases, with 31 bases between them. Variable domain in full (rest from reference TRBV12-5 and TRBJ2-3): DARVTQTPRHKVTEMGQEVTMRCQPILGHNTVFWYRQTMMQGLELLAYFRNRAPLDDSGMPKDRFSAEMPDATLATLKIQPSEPRDSAVYFCASIVPGRWGLYSADTQYFGPGTRLTVL.

The J gene is TRBJ2-7, the V gene TRBV11-2, with 7 positions matching TRBD1. V gave up 4 bases and J gave up 5 bases; unmatched junction bases: 5. The germline V gene has CDR1 SGHAT and CDR2 FQNNGV. The CDR3 consists of 13 residues. The CDR3 sequence is CASSSPTGNEQYF. CDR3 DNA sequence: TGTGCCAGCAGCTCACCGACAGGGAACGAGCAGTACTTC.

The V gene is TRBV27, the J gene TRBJ2-6, with D hard to call. The V and J ends lost 3 bases and 4 bases respectively, with 4 bases between them. Germline assignment: CDR1 MNHEY and CDR2 SMNVEV (reference sequence). This CDR3 is built from 13 residues. CDR3 amino acids: CASSLNGANVLTF. As DNA, the CDR3 is TGTGCCAGCAGTTTGAACGGGGCCAACGTCCTGACTTTC.

V gene TRBV7-9 combines with J gene TRBJ1-4, with unresolved D. Germline values: CDR1 SEHNR, CDR2 FQNEAQ (reference sequence). CDR3 length: 14 residues. Trimming pared 2 bases from V and 8 bases from J, leaving 12 bases between. This CDR3 is CASSLFVEEEKLFF. CDR3 DNA sequence: TGTGCCAGCAGCTTATTTGTAGAGGAGGAAAAACTGTTTTTT.

The V and J genes are TRBV10-3 and TRBJ1-2; D not certain. The CDR3 runs to 13 residues. Germline V gene lookup returns CDR1 ENHRY and CDR2 SYGVKD. Between the trimmed V and J ends, which lost 10 bases and 6 bases, there was a span of 18 bases. The CDR3 reads CATSVNLLDGYTF. In nucleotides, the CDR3 is TGTGCCACCTCCGTTAATTTGTTGGATGGCTACACCTTC.